This T cell receptor beta chain stems from a study of blood T cell repertoires in COVID-19. This CDR3 is built from 14 residues. Germline CDR1 MRHNA, CDR2 SNTAGT. J lost 3 bases, V lost 6 bases, and 3 bases had no gene match. This clone was counted only a few times. The protocol was immunoSEQ multiplex PCR, while the TCRdb copy is restricted to in-frame clones and leaves out a portion. The table lists about 320,000 clones, 75% to 85% of them singletons. The origin of this receptor is a human donor in a cohort sampled during active COVID-19. V and J are TRBV6-4 and TRBJ2-2; TRBD1 matches at 8 bases. The sample was peripheral blood. The CDR3: CASRVQGDTGELFF. CDR3 DNA: TGTGCCAGCAGGGTACAGGGGGACACCGGGGAGCTGTTTTTT.